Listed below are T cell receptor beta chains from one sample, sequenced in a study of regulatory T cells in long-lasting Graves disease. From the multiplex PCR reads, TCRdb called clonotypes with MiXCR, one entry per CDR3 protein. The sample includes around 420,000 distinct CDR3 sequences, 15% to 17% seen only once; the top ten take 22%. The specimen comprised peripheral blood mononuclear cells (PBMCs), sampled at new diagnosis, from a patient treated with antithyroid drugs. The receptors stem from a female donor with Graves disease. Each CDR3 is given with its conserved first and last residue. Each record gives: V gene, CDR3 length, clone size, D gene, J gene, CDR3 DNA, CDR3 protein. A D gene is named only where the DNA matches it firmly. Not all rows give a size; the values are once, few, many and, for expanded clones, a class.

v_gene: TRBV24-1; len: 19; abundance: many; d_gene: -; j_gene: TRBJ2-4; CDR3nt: TGTGCCACCAGTTCCTACGGGACCGTCGTCTTACTAGCCAAAAACATTCAGTACTTC; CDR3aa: CATSSYGTVVLLAKNIQYF
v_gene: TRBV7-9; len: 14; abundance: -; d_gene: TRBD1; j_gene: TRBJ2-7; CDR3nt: TGTGCCAGCAGCTCCCCGGGACAGGGGAACGAGCAGTACTTC; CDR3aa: CASSSPGQGNEQYF
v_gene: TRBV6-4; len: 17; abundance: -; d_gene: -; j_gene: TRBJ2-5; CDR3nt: TGTGCCAGCAGTTACTCGAAACAGGACCCACCGTGGGAGACCCAGTACTTC; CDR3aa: CASSYSKQDPPWETQYF
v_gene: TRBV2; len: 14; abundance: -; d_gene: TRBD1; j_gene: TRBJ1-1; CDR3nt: TGTGCCAGCAGTTCCCCGCTCAGGGGGCCGGGAGCTTTCTTT; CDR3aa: CASSSPLRGPGAFF
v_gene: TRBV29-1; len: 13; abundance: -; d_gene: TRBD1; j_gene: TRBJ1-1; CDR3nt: TGCAGCGTCGGGGAACAGGGGGCGGCTGAAGCTTTCTTT; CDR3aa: CSVGEQGAAEAFF
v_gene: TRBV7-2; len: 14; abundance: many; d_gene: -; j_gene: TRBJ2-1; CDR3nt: TGTGCCAGCAGCTTCGACAGTGGCCCCAATGAGCAGTTCTTC; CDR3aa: CASSFDSGPNEQFF
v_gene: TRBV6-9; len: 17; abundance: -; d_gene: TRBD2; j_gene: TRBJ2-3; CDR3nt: TGTGCCAGCAGTTACGGCTATAGCGGGATCAGGACAGATACGCAGTATTTT; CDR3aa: CASSYGYSGIRTDTQYF
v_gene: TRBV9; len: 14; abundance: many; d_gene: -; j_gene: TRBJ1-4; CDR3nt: TGTGCCAGCAGCCCCATGGGGGGAGGTGAAAAACTGTTTTTT; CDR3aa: CASSPMGGGEKLFF
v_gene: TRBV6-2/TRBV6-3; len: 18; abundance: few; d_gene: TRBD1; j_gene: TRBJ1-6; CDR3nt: TGTGCCAGCAGGGACAGGGGGCTAATCGGCTCCTATGATTCACCCCTCCACTTT; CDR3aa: CASRDRGLIGSYDSPLHF
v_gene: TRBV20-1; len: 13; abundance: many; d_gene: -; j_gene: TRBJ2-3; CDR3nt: TGCAGTGCTAGAGAACCCGGGACAGATACGCAGTATTTT; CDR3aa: CSAREPGTDTQYF
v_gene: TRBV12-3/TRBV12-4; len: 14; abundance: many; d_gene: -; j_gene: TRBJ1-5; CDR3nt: TGTGCCAGCAGTGTTACACAGGGCAATCAGCCCCAGCATTTT; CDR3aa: CASSVTQGNQPQHF
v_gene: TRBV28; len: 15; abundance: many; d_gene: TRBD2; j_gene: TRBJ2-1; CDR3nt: TGTGCCAGCAGTTCCTTAGCGGGTCATCTGAATGAGCAGTTCTTC; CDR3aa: CASSSLAGHLNEQFF
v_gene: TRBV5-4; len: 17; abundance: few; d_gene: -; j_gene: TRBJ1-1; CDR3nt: TGTGCCAGCAGCTTGGGAGGAACCCAAACCGGGCGGACTGAAGTTTTCTTT; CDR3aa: CASSLGGTQTGRTEVFF
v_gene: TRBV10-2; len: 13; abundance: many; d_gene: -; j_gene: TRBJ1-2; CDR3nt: TGCGCCAGCAGGACGGGGGAAAGTTATGGCTACACCTTC; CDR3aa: CASRTGESYGYTF
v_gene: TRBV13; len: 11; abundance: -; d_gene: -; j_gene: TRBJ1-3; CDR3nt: TGTGCCAGCGCCAATGGAAACACCATATATTTT; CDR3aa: CASANGNTIYF
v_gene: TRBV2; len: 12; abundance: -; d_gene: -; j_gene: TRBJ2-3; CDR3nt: TGTGCCAGTGTTCGGGAGAAAGATACGCAGTATTTT; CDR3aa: CASVREKDTQYF
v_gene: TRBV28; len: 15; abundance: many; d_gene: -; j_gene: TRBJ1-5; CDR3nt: TGTGCCAGCAGTTTTCGGGGGGCGGGAGGTCAGCCCCAGCATTTT; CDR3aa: CASSFRGAGGQPQHF
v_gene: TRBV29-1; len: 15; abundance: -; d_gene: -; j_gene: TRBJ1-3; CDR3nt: TGCAGCGTTGAAGATCAAGGGGGTGCTGGAAACACCATATATTTT; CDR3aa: CSVEDQGGAGNTIYF
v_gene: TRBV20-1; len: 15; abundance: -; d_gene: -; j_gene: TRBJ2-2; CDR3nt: TGCAGTGCTCGAGGAGCAATAGGGGACACCGGGGAGCTGTTTTTT; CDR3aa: CSARGAIGDTGELFF
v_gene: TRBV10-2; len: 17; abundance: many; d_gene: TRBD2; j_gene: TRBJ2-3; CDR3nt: TGCGCCAGCAGTGAGTCGGGACTAGGTCTCAGGACAGATACGCAGTATTTT; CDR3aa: CASSESGLGLRTDTQYF
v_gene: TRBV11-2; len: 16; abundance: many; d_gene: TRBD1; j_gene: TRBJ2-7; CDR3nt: TGTGCCAGCAGCTTAGCCTTTGGGACAGGGACCTACGAGCAGTACTTC; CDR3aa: CASSLAFGTGTYEQYF
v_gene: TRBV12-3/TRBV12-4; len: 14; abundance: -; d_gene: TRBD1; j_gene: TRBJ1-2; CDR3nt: TGTGCCAGCAGTCGCAGGGGGCGCTTCTATGGCTACACCTTC; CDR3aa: CASSRRGRFYGYTF
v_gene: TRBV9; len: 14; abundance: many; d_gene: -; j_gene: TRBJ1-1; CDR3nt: TGTGCCAGCTCCTCGCGGCGGTGGGGGGCTGAAGCTTTCTTT; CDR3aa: CASSSRRWGAEAFF
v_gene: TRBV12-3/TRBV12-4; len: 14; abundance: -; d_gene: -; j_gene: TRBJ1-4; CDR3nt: TGTGCCAGCAGTCCACGGGACCTATTAGGAAAACTGTTTTTT; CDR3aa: CASSPRDLLGKLFF
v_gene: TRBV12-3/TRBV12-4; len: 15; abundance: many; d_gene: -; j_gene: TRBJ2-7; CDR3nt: TGTGCCAGCAGTAGCGTGGCCCATCACTCCTACGAGCAGTACTTC; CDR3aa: CASSSVAHHSYEQYF
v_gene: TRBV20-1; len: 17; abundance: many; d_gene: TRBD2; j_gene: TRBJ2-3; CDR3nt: TGCAGTGCTAGAGATTTGAATGCGGGGGTGGCCACCGATACGCAGTATTTT; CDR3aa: CSARDLNAGVATDTQYF
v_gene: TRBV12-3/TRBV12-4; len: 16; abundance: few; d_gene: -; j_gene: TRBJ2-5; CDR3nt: TGTGCCAGCAGTTACCTGATGGCAGCCTACCAAGAGACCCAGTACTTC; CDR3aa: CASSYLMAAYQETQYF
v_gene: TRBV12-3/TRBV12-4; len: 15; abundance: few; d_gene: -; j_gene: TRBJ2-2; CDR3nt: TGTGCCAGCAAGGGATCAGGGCGTGGGACCGGGGAGCTGTTTTTT; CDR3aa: CASKGSGRGTGELFF
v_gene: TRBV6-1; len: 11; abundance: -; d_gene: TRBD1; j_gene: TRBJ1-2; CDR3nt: TGTGCCAGCAGTCAGGACAGGATAGAGACCTTC; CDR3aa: CASSQDRIETF
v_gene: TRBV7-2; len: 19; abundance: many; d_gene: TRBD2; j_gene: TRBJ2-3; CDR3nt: TGTGCCAGCAGCTTAGGAGGGTTTACTAGCGGGAGGGCGGCAGATACGCAGTATTTT; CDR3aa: CASSLGGFTSGRAADTQYF
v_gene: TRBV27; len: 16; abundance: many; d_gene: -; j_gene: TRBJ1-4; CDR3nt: TGTGCCAGCAGTCCCTTATTAAGGACAGAGGTTGAAAAACTGTTTTTT; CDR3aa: CASSPLLRTEVEKLFF